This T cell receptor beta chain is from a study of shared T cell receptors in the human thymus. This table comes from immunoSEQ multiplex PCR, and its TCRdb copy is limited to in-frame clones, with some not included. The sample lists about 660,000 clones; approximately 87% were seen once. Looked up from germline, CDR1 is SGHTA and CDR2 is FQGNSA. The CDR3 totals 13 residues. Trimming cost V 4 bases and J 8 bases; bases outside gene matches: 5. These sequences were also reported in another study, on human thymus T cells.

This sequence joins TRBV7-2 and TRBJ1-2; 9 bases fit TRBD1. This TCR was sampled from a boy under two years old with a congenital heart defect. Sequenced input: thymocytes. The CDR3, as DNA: TGTGCCAGCAGCTCGCGACAGGGGGAAGGCTACACCTTC. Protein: CASSSRQGEGYTF.